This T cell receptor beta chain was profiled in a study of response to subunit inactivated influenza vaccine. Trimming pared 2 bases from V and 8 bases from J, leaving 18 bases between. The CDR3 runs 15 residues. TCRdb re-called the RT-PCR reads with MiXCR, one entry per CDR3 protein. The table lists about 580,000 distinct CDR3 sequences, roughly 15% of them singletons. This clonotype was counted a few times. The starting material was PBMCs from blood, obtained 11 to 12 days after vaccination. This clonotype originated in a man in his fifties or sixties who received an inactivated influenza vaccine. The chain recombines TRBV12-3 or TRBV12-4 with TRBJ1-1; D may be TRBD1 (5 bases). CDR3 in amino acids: CASSLFIGTQAEAFF. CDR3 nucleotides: TGTGCCAGCAGTTTATTTATAGGGACTCAAGCCGAAGCTTTCTTT.